The 5 T cell receptor beta chains listed next were all sequenced from one sample in a study of T-cell memory formation after mild COVID-19. TCRdb re-analysed the 5' RACE reads in MiXCR, keeping a single row per CDR3 protein. The data show 380,000 or so distinct CDR3 sequences, around 14% seen once. Sequenced sample: PBMCs or a T cell subset sorted from them (not recorded which). The receptors stem from a man younger than 30 who had mild COVID-19 (a few samples of this study predate the infection). Cell type and time point are not known.

This clonotype showed up many times. This chain joins TRBV5-1 and TRBJ2-1, with D possibly being TRBD1 (6 bases). Per germline, CDR1 SGHRS and CDR2 YFSETQ. The CDR3 spans 13 residues. Trimming removed 5 bases from V and 7 bases from J, with 13 bases in between. The CDR3: CASSHTGLNEQFF. CDR3 sequence (DNA): TGCGCCAGCAGTCATACAGGGTTAAATGAGCAGTTCTTC.

This clonotype was seen a few times. This chain links TRBV19 with TRBJ2-1; 10 positions match TRBD2. The CDR3 length is 13 residues. The germline V gene has CDR1 LNHDA and CDR2 SQIVND (reference sequence). V lost 11 bases and J lost 2; bases outside the gene matches: 3. The CDR3 spells CACSGGAYNEQFF. CDR3 bases: TGTGCCTGCAGCGGGGGGGCCTACAATGAGCAGTTCTTC.

This clonotype occurred a few times. The J gene is TRBJ1-2, the V gene TRBV12-3 or TRBV12-4; possibly TRBD1 for D (6 bases). The CDR3 totals 12 residues. The V end lost 10 bases, the J end lost 3 bases, and 12 bases lay between the germline ends. CDR3 nucleotide sequence: TGTGCCAAAAACAGGGACGACTATGGCTACACCTTC. It codes for CAKNRDDYGYTF.

This clonotype was counted between two and nine times. The chain uses TRBV20-1 and TRBJ1-2; D might be TRBD1 (5 bases). The CDR3 consists of 13 residues. Germline CDR1 and CDR2: DFQATT and SNEGSKA (reference sequence). Deletions cut 4 bases from V and 2 bases from J, with 11 bases between. CDR3 in amino acids: CSATGGLNYGYTF. In nucleotides, the CDR3 is TGCAGTGCTACGGGGGGACTGAACTATGGCTACACCTTC.

This clonotype appeared many times. The J gene is TRBJ2-1, the V gene TRBV5-1, with D maybe TRBD2 (6 bases). Looked up from germline, CDR1 is SGHRS and CDR2 is YFSETQ. The CDR3 is 22 amino acids. Between the trimmed V and J ends, which lost 1 base and 0 bases, there was a span of 29 bases. CDR3 protein: CASSLRGYQSRTLITSYNEQFF. In nucleotides, the CDR3 is TGCGCCAGCAGCTTGCGGGGGTATCAATCCCGTACTCTCATTACCTCCTACAATGAGCAGTTCTTC.